Detailed here is one T cell receptor (beta chain). The data derive from a study of control samples from healthy donors and cancer patients. The CDR3 loop spans 15 amino acids. Trimming cost V 7 bases and J 3 bases; bases outside gene matches: 5. Germline CDR1 MNHEY, CDR2 SVGAGI. TCRdb's table, derived via immunoSEQ multiplex PCR, lists solely in-frame clones and lacks some. This table holds about 170,000 clones, about 94% found once. Sequencing was performed on blood. The receptor's source is a woman in her sixties in good health. This chain uses TRBV6-5 with TRBJ2-7; 14 nucleotides align to TRBD2. CDR3 coding DNA: TGTGCCAGCAACTCGGGACTAGCGGGAGACTACGAGCAGTACTTC. Encoded protein: CASNSGLAGDYEQYF.